Below, 18 T cell receptor beta chains from the same sample are listed, as sequenced in a study of blood T cells in healthy people across ages. Next came a second PCR, run for about 7 to 12 cycles, which used a sample-barcoded 5' primer along with a J-beta primer mix. TCRdb passed the 5' RACE reads through MiXCR, listing each CDR3 protein once. The sample holds roughly 800,000 distinct CDR3 sequences; 58% are singletons and the top ten take around 20%. Sequenced: blood. The receptor set was obtained from a young man in good health.

The chain joins TRBV5-1 to TRBJ2-7, with D possibly matching TRBD1 (5 bases). Germline-derived CDR1 and CDR2 are SGHRS and YFSETQ. The CDR3 spans 15 residues. The V end lost 4 bases, the J end lost 4 bases, and 18 bases lay between the germline ends. The CDR3 sequence: CASSLYTGSSYEQYF. CDR3 in DNA: TGCGCCAGCAGCCTATATACAGGTTCGTCATACGAGCAGTACTTC.

This chain's CDR3 is CASSWVSRDTQYF. The CDR3 DNA is TGCGCCAGCAGCTGGGTTTCGAGAGATACGCAGTATTTT. The chain links TRBV5-1 to TRBJ2-3; D gene uncertain. Trimming shortened V by 3 bases and J by 5 bases, and 10 bases separated the two germline ends. Germline CDR1 reads SGHRS; CDR2 reads YFSETQ. The CDR3 spans 13 residues.

The CDR3 bases are TGTGCCAGCAGCATTTCAGGGGTTTTCTACGAGCAGTACTTC. Its translation is CASSISGVFYEQYF. The chain carries TRBV7-8 and TRBJ2-4; a possible D gene is TRBD1 (6 bases). The end of the DNA aligns better with TRBJ2-7, so the J call may be wrong. From germline, CDR1 is SGHVS and CDR2 FQNEAQ. The CDR3 extends over 14 amino acids.

The table lists this clonotype with a few counts. The chain has TRBV6-5 and TRBJ1-1; D call uncertain. The CDR3 has 15 residues. The ends were cut back, 6 bases at V and 3 bases at J, with 17 bases in the middle. The germline CDR1 and CDR2 sequences are MNHEY and SVGAGI. The DNA for the CDR3 is TGTGCCAGCAGCGACCGGACCGGCCTGCACACTGAAGCTTTCTTT. It encodes CASSDRTGLHTEAFF.

This clonotype has ten or more counts. The chain links TRBV7-2 to TRBJ1-2; no reliable D call. The ends were cut back, 2 bases at V and 2 bases at J, with 12 bases in the middle. From germline, CDR1 is SGHTA and CDR2 FQGNSA. This CDR3 spans 15 amino acids. DNA of the CDR3: TGTGCCAGCAGCTTACAGAGTGGATCAAACTATGGCTACACCTTC. It specifies CASSLQSGSNYGYTF. The full variable domain, rest sourced from reference TRBV7-2 and TRBJ1-2, is GAGVSQSPSNKVTEKGKDVELRCDPISGHTALYWYRQSLGQGLEFLIYFQGNSAPDKSGLPSDRFSAERTGGSVSTLTIQRTQQEDSAVYLCASSLQSGSNYGYTFGSGTRLTVV.

This clonotype was found a few times. This rearrangement joins TRBV21-1 to TRBJ2-4; the DNA was not compared with TRBD2, the D call given in the table. The J call may be faulty, since TRBJ2-7 better matches the DNA end. TRBV21-1 is marked as a pseudogene. This CDR3 is 14 amino acids long. The CDR3 DNA sequence: TGTGCCAGTCTAGTTCAAGCAAGTCCCCACGAGCAGTACTTC. Its protein is CASLVQASPHEQYF.

The gene calls are TRBV28 and TRBJ2-4; 7 bases match TRBD2. Germline V CDR1 and CDR2: MDHEN, SYDVKM. V lost 5 bases, J lost 3 bases, and 10 bases stayed unmatched. This CDR3 spans 16 amino acids. DNA of the CDR3: TGTGCCAGCAGTGGCGGGGGAGAGATACGCAAAAACATTCAGTACTTC. This sequence encodes CASSGGGEIRKNIQYF.

V usage is TRBV20-1 and J usage is TRBJ1-2; D gene unclear. The CDR3 has 12 amino acids. Deletions cut 5 bases from V and 4 bases from J, with 11 bases between. CDR1 DFQATT and CDR2 SNEGSKA come from the germline V gene (reference sequence). The CDR3 DNA follows: TGCAGTGCTCCCCTTGTCCTCTATGGCTACACCTTC. Protein: CSAPLVLYGYTF.

The rearrangement links TRBV28 to TRBJ2-4, with D unclear. The DNA end is a closer match to TRBJ2-5, so the J assignment may be wrong. The CDR3 spans 15 residues. CDR1 MDHEN and CDR2 SYDVKM come from the germline V gene. The CDR3 loop reads CASSLQNGFQETQYF. The CDR3 coding sequence is TGTGCCAGCAGTTTACAGAATGGGTTTCAAGAGACCCAGTACTTC.

The V and J genes are TRBV12-3 or TRBV12-4 and TRBJ1-3; 9 nucleotides align to TRBD1. The V and J ends lost 5 bases and 4 bases, in that order; junction bases with no gene match: 9. The CDR3 extends over 16 amino acids. The CDR3 nucleotides are TGTGCCAGCAGTCAGAAGGGACAGGGAAGAGGAAACACCATATATTTT. It specifies CASSQKGQGRGNTIYF.

In nucleotides, the CDR3 is TGCAGTGCTGGCATGGACTCCACCCCTGAAGCTTTCTTT. The encoded protein is CSAGMDSTPEAFF. The chain combines TRBV20-1 with TRBJ1-1; D call uncertain. V dropped 5 bases and J dropped 6 bases, with 16 bases sitting between them. The CDR3 is 13 residues long. The germline V gene has CDR1 DFQATT and CDR2 SNEGSKA (reference sequence).

The rearrangement joins TRBV4-2 to TRBJ2-3; a weak D match, TRBD2 (7 bases). Germline loops: CDR1 LGHNA, CDR2 YNFKEQ. The CDR3 runs to 18 residues. Trimming cost V 0 bases and J 1 base, with 17 bases left between them. CDR3 amino acids: CASSQDEVGGQGTDTQYF. The CDR3 DNA follows: TGTGCCAGCAGCCAAGATGAAGTCGGGGGGCAGGGCACAGATACGCAGTATTTT.

J is TRBJ2-1 and V is TRBV20-1; the match to TRBD2 covers 11 bases. Matching the DNA end better, TRBJ2-7 makes the J call doubtful. This CDR3 region has 16 residues. CDR1 is DFQATT, CDR2 SNEGSKA, per germline (reference sequence). The CDR3 bases are TGCAGTGCTAGAGATCCCACTAGCGGGGGTCCCTACGAGCAGTACTTC. As protein: CSARDPTSGGPYEQYF.

In this sample, this clonotype turned up a few times. The chain employs TRBV29-1 and TRBJ1-2; a possible D gene is TRBD1 (5 bases). The germline V gene has CDR1 SQVTM and CDR2 ANQGSEA. The CDR3 extends over 16 amino acids. V gave up 5 bases and J gave up 0 bases, with 19 bases separating them. CDR3 sequence: CSVRSLGGLPNYGYTF. The CDR3, as DNA: TGCAGCGTTCGGTCCCTGGGGGGGTTGCCTAACTATGGCTACACCTTC.

This clonotype was seen once. The chain joins TRBV3-1 to TRBJ1-6; D not certain. V dropped 0 bases and J dropped 10 bases, with 13 bases sitting between them. The CDR3 covers 15 residues. Germline V gene lookup returns CDR1 LGHDT and CDR2 YNNKEL (reference sequence). In DNA, the CDR3 is TGTGCCAGCAGCCAAGATCTTACAGAAAAATCACCCCTCCACTTT. This translates into CASSQDLTEKSPLHF.

This chain joins TRBV6-5 and TRBJ2-7; 7 nucleotides match TRBD1. V was pared by 7 bases and J by 0 bases, with 9 bases of the junction left unmatched. This CDR3 contains 15 residues. Germline V gives CDR1 MNHEY, CDR2 SVGAGI. CDR3 bases: TGTGCCAGCAACAGCATCGGGACAGCCTCCTACGAGCAGTACTTC. As protein: CASNSIGTASYEQYF.

The chain combines TRBV29-1 with TRBJ2-5, with D possibly being TRBD1 (6 bases). Germline V lookup: CDR1 SQVTM, CDR2 ANQGSEA. The CDR3 contains 13 residues. V was shortened by 4 bases and J by 5 bases, with 14 bases between the two germline ends. In nucleotides, the CDR3 is TGCAGCGTTGCCCGGGACATAAGGGAGACCCAGTACTTC. It yields the protein CSVARDIRETQYF. Combining the CDR3 with reference TRBV29-1 and TRBJ2-5 gives the whole variable domain SAVISQKPSRDICQRGTSLTIQCQVDSQVTMMFWYRQQPGQSLTLIATANQGSEATYESGFVIDKFPISRPNLTFSTLTVSNMSPEDSSIYLCSVARDIRETQYFGPGTRLLVL.

This clonotype appeared a single time. This chain joins TRBV27 and TRBJ2-7; 8 nucleotides align to TRBD2. The CDR3 is 15 residues long. Germline trimming cut 7 bases from V and 3 bases from J; bases unmatched to any gene: 11. Germline values: CDR1 MNHEY, CDR2 SMNVEV (reference sequence). The CDR3 sequence is CASKEDGGARYEQYF. CDR3 bases: TGTGCCAGCAAGGAGGACGGGGGGGCCCGCTACGAGCAGTACTTC.